Here is one T cell receptor (beta chain) with its context. The same CDR3 arises from other DNA sequences in this sample as well. CDR3 length equals 15 residues. V shed 3 bases and J 3 bases; nucleotides not matched to a gene: 4. Germline V gene sequence: CDR1 KGHSH, CDR2 LQKENI. Repertoires were generated with immunoSEQ multiplex PCR, while TCRdb's copy carries only in-frame clones and drops some. The repertoire has around 330,000 clones, 87% of them found once; the top ten carry 8% to 9.5%. This entry belongs to a study of blood T cell repertoires in COVID-19. The wider study: The United States, Italy and Spain provided the acute and convalescent COVID-19 samples. T cells, B-cell-depleted T cells, or PBMCs provided the cDNA or gDNA that served as material.

The sequenced sample consisted of PBMCs or T cells enriched from blood (not recorded which). The chain employs TRBV18 and TRBJ2-3, with 9 bases lining up with TRBD2. This receptor was taken from a woman between 18 and 29 years old who had recovered from COVID-19. The CDR3: CASSPLAGTTDTQYF. The CDR3 DNA follows: TGTGCCAGCTCACCGCTAGCGGGAACTACAGATACGCAGTATTTT. The complete variable domain, with remaining parts taken from reference TRBV18 and TRBJ2-3, reads NAGVMQNPRHLVRRRGQEARLRCSPMKGHSHVYWYRQLPEEGLKFMVYLQKENIIDESGMPKERFSAEFPKEGPSILRIQQVVRGDSAAYFCASSPLAGTTDTQYFGPGTRLTVL.